This is a list of T cell receptor beta chains from one sample in a study of blood T cell repertoires in COVID-19. The assay was immunoSEQ multiplex PCR, and TCRdb's table has in-frame clones only and misses some. This table has more than 95,000 clones, about four fifths appearing once. The sequenced sample was peripheral blood. All receptors derive from a woman aged 70-85 years with acute or convalescent COVID-19. CDR3s include the opening cysteine and the closing phenylalanine or tryptophan. Each record gives: D gene, clone size, V gene, J gene, CDR3 protein, CDR3 DNA. A D gene is named only where the DNA matches it firmly. The size entry is marked missing in some rows and otherwise reads once, few, many or a size class.

>.|.|TRBV30|TRBJ2-1
CAWHATTALGEQFF
TGTGCCTGGCACGCGACTACCGCCCTCGGTGAGCAGTTCTTC
>TRBD1|.|TRBV4-1|TRBJ1-2
CASSQERGTGRGYTF
TGCGCCAGCAGCCAAGAAAGGGGGACAGGTCGGGGCTACACCTTC
>.|.|TRBV24-1|TRBJ2-3
CATSDGGFTDTQYF
TGTGCCACCAGTGATGGAGGTTTCACAGATACGCAGTATTTT
>TRBD2|.|TRBV7-2|TRBJ2-7
CASSSSSGLATYEQYF
TGTGCCAGCAGCTCCTCCTCGGGACTAGCTACCTACGAGCAGTACTTC
>TRBD1|.|TRBV28|TRBJ2-1
CASSLGDRAANEQFF
TGTGCCAGCAGTTTAGGGGACAGGGCTGCCAATGAGCAGTTCTTC
>TRBD2|.|TRBV7-2|TRBJ2-1
CASTRSGGPYNEQFF
TGTGCCAGCACCCGAAGCGGGGGGCCCTACAATGAGCAGTTCTTC
>.|.|TRBV5-8|TRBJ1-3
CASSLRGGAGNTIYF
TGTGCCAGCAGCCTTCGCGGGGGAGCTGGAAACACCATATATTTT
>.|.|TRBV30|TRBJ1-4
CAWSDGRLGEKLFF
TGTGCCTGGAGTGACGGGAGACTCGGGGAAAAACTGTTTTTT
>.|.|TRBV6-5|TRBJ1-4
CASSYVGGTTNEKLFF
TGTGCCAGCAGTTACGTGGGGGGAACAACTAATGAAAAACTGTTTTTT
>.|.|TRBV11-2|TRBJ1-1
CASSIRRGGRVNTEAFF
TGTGCCAGCAGCATTAGGCGGGGAGGGAGGGTGAACACTGAAGCTTTCTTT
>.|.|TRBV18|TRBJ2-5
CASSPSIDSQETQYF
TGTGCCAGCTCACCTTCTATTGACTCGCAAGAGACCCAGTACTTC
>.|few|TRBV28|TRBJ1-1
CASSLNPSMNTEAFF
TGTGCCAGCAGTTTAAACCCGAGCATGAACACTGAAGCTTTCTTT
>TRBD2|few|TRBV7-7|TRBJ2-5
CASSLRPGGTQYF
TGTGCCAGCAGCCTCCGACCGGGAGGGACCCAGTACTTC
>.|.|TRBV19|TRBJ2-3
CASSRKPIDFGTDTQYF
TGTGCCAGTAGTAGGAAGCCAATTGACTTCGGCACAGATACGCAGTATTTT
>TRBD2|.|TRBV7-3|TRBJ2-1
CASSPRLAGGPTKEEQFF
TGTGCCAGCAGCCCCCGACTAGCGGGAGGCCCAACCAAGGAGGAGCAGTTCTTC
>.|.|TRBV18|TRBJ1-3
CASSPEPWLSSGNTIYF
TGTGCCAGCTCACCGGAGCCCTGGTTGAGCTCTGGAAACACCATATATTTT
>.|.|TRBV28|TRBJ1-1
CASSLWTGNTEAFF
TGTGCCAGCAGTTTATGGACAGGCAACACTGAAGCTTTCTTT
>TRBD1|.|TRBV5-1|TRBJ2-7
CASSAGQGTYEQYF
TGCGCCAGCAGCGCGGGACAGGGGACCTACGAGCAGTACTTC
>.|.|TRBV24-1|TRBJ2-3
CATSHSFSSTDTQYF
TGTGCCACCAGTCACAGCTTTTCTAGCACAGATACGCAGTATTTT
>TRBD1|.|TRBV5-1|TRBJ1-2
CASRVGQDFEGYTF
TGCGCCAGCAGGGTGGGACAGGATTTCGAAGGCTACACCTTC
>TRBD1|.|TRBV29-1|TRBJ2-3
CSARDRDSTDTQYF
TGCAGCGCCCGGGACAGGGATAGCACAGATACGCAGTATTTT
>TRBD1|.|TRBV9|TRBJ2-2
CASSAPGQGGTGELFF
TGTGCCAGCAGCGCGCCCGGACAGGGGGGCACCGGGGAGCTGTTTTTT